These 21 T cell receptor beta chains came from one sample sequenced in a study of T cell repertoires in cytomegalovirus infection (dated by TCRdb to 2018 to 2020). Sequencer: Illumina HiSeq 1500. TCRdb reprocessing: public reads trimmed at Q25 with fastp, clones called with MiXCR, in-frame beta chains kept. Records with the same CDR3 protein are collapsed into one entry carrying the most frequent genes and DNA. For this sample there are about 310,000 distinct CDR3 sequences; roughly a sixth appear just once. Of the sample, around 13% falls within the top ten clones. The material sequenced was PBMCs. The receptors here all came from a human donor in good health (CMV status not recorded). Some clones in this sample may be carry-over from other donors' samples.

This clonotype was counted between two and nine times. The CDR3 DNA reads as TGTGCCAGCAGTGCACCGGGACAGGGGATTTCGGCTGAAGCTTTCTTT. This sequence encodes CASSAPGQGISAEAFF. The chain joins TRBV28 to TRBJ1-1; 10 bases are a match to TRBD1. Trimming removed 5 bases from V and 6 bases from J; junction bases left unmatched: 12. Germline CDR1 and CDR2: MDHEN and SYDVKM. The CDR3 runs 16 residues. The full variable domain, rest sourced from reference TRBV28 and TRBJ1-1, is DVKVTQSSRYLVKRTGEKVFLECVQDMDHENMFWYRQDPGLGLRLIYFSYDVKMKEKGDIPEGYSVSREKKERFSLILESASTNQTSMYLCASSAPGQGISAEAFFGQGTRLTVV.

V and J are TRBV18 and TRBJ2-1; D could derive from TRBD1 or TRBD2 (6 bases each). Germline loops: CDR1 KGHSH, CDR2 LQKENI. CDR3 size: 14 residues. The V end was cut by 2 bases, the J end by 8 bases, with 13 bases between. CDR3 sequence: CASSPMAGGYEQFF. The CDR3 nucleotides are TGTGCCAGCTCACCAATGGCCGGGGGCTATGAGCAGTTCTTC.

This clonotype appeared a few times. The chain employs TRBV29-1 and TRBJ1-5; D gene unclear. This CDR3 region has 16 residues. Germline V gene sequence: CDR1 SQVTM, CDR2 ANQGSEA. Trimming removed 5 bases at V and 1 base at J, with 18 bases between. CDR3 protein: CSVSPGSGTSNQPQHF. DNA for the CDR3: TGCAGCGTTTCCCCGGGGTCAGGAACGAGCAATCAGCCCCAGCATTTT. Full variable domain (missing parts from reference TRBV29-1 and TRBJ1-5): SAVISQKPSRDICQRGTSLTIQCQVDSQVTMMFWYRQQPGQSLTLIATANQGSEATYESGFVIDKFPISRPNLTFSTLTVSNMSPEDSSIYLCSVSPGSGTSNQPQHFGDGTRLSIL.

This clonotype was observed at least ten times. The chain uses TRBV6-5 and TRBJ1-3; 9 positions match TRBD1. The junction had 3 bases not matched to a gene; V was cut back by 0 bases and J by 0 bases. Germline V gene sequence: CDR1 MNHEY, CDR2 SVGAGI. This CDR3 region has 17 residues. CDR3 amino acids: CASSYSRTGDSGNTIYF. Here the CDR3 DNA reads TGTGCCAGCAGTTACTCGAGGACAGGGGACTCTGGAAACACCATATATTTT.

The rearrangement links TRBV7-9 to TRBJ2-5; no clear D gene. V was cut by 6 bases and J by 1 base, with 6 bases left in between. The CDR3 covers 12 residues. Germline loops: CDR1 SEHNR, CDR2 FQNEAQ (reference sequence). The CDR3 protein is CASRNFQETQYF. The CDR3 DNA is TGTGCCAGCAGGAATTTCCAAGAGACCCAGTACTTC.

This clonotype was seen a few times. CDR3 bases: TGTGCCAGCAGCCCTAACGACAGGAACAACCAAGAGACCCAGTACTTC. Translated, it gives CASSPNDRNNQETQYF. This chain joins TRBV27 and TRBJ2-5; perhaps TRBD1 as D (6 bases). Germline V gene sequence: CDR1 MNHEY, CDR2 SMNVEV (reference sequence). Trimming took off 6 bases at V and 0 bases at J, with 17 bases between the two ends. This CDR3 is 16 amino acids long.

This clonotype was counted many times. The rearrangement joins TRBV6-2 or TRBV6-3 to TRBJ2-7, with 9 bases that match TRBD1. This CDR3 spans 15 amino acids. Germline V gene data show CDR1 as MNHEY and CDR2 as SVGEGT. With 2 bases clipped from V and 5 bases from J, the junction kept 7 bases outside the gene matches. CDR3: CASSYRGTGSDEQYF. CDR3 nucleotide sequence: TGTGCCAGCAGTTACCGCGGGACAGGGAGTGACGAGCAGTACTTC.

V gene TRBV4-1 combines with J gene TRBJ2-3; the match to TRBD2 covers 9 bases. The J segment lost 6 bases and the V segment lost 0 bases, leaving 13 bases of the junction unmatched. CDR1 and CDR2 (germline): MGHRA, YSYEKL. This CDR3 has 18 amino acids. CDR3 DNA: TGCGCCAGCAGCCAAGAGGAGCCAGCGGGGGGACTGTGGGATACGCAGTATTTT. It translates to CASSQEEPAGGLWDTQYF.

V is TRBV20-1 and J is TRBJ1-1; 9 bases align to TRBD1. CDR1 and CDR2 from the germline V gene are DFQATT and SNEGSKA (reference sequence). CDR3 length: 15 residues. V trimming: 5 bases; J trimming: 1 base; junction bases outside the gene matches: 8. The CDR3 DNA reads TGCAGTGCTCTGACCCAACAGGGGGCGAACACTGAAGCTTTCTTT. Translation: CSALTQQGANTEAFF.

The chain employs TRBV7-6 and TRBJ1-1, with 7 bases lining up with TRBD1. This CDR3 region has 15 residues. Germline trimming cut 4 bases from V and 3 bases from J; bases unmatched to any gene: 8. CDR1 and CDR2 (germline): SGHVS, FNYEAQ. This CDR3 is CASSWQGGADTEAFF. As DNA, the CDR3 is TGTGCCAGCAGCTGGCAGGGGGGCGCAGACACTGAAGCTTTCTTT. Based on the CDR3 plus reference TRBV7-6 and TRBJ1-1, the full variable domain is GAGVSQSPRYKVTKRGQDVALRCDPISGHVSLYWYRQALGQGPEFLTYFNYEAQQDKSGLPNDRFSAERPEGSISTLTIQRTEQRDSAMYRCASSWQGGADTEAFFGQGTRLTVV.

The chain has TRBV20-1 and TRBJ2-2; D is possibly TRBD2 (5 bases). The CDR3 is made up of 14 amino acids. CDR1 is DFQATT, CDR2 SNEGSKA, per germline (reference sequence). Trimming removed 0 bases from V and 6 bases from J, with 11 bases in between. Here the CDR3 reads CSARDLGVAGELFF. CDR3 bases: TGCAGTGCTAGAGATCTCGGGGTGGCCGGGGAGCTGTTTTTT.

This clonotype was detected ten times or more. The gene calls are TRBV7-2 and TRBJ2-2; TRBD1 agrees at 9 bases. V lost 5 bases and J lost 4; bases outside the gene matches: 8. Germline V gene lookup returns CDR1 SGHTA and CDR2 FQGNSA. The CDR3 loop spans 16 amino acids. The CDR3 loop reads CASSLTGGFGTGELFF. The DNA of the CDR3 is TGTGCCAGCAGCCTCACAGGGGGCTTCGGCACCGGGGAGCTGTTTTTT.

V usage is TRBV6-5 and J usage is TRBJ2-2; 9 bases fit TRBD1. Germline CDR1 reads MNHEY; CDR2 reads SVGAGI. The CDR3 is 15 residues long. After removal of 4 bases from V and 5 bases from J, the junction contained 5 bases not matched to a gene. CDR3 loop: CASSSPGQGTGELFF. In nucleotides, the CDR3 is TGTGCCAGCAGTTCTCCGGGACAGGGAACCGGGGAGCTGTTTTTT.

CDR3 in amino acids: CATSSVWGAEAFF. The CDR3 DNA sequence: TGTGCCACCAGCTCAGTATGGGGAGCTGAAGCTTTCTTT. The chain has TRBV15 and TRBJ1-1; D is uncertain. Germline CDR1 and CDR2: LNHNV and YYDKDF (reference sequence). CDR3 size: 13 residues. V was pared by 5 bases and J by 6 bases, with 13 bases between. The whole variable domain, filled in from reference TRBV15 and TRBJ1-1, reads DAMVIQNPRYQVTQFGKPVTLSCSQTLNHNVMYWYQQKSSQAPKLLFHYYDKDFNNEADTPDNFQSRRPNTSFCFLDIRSPGLGDTAMYLCATSSVWGAEAFFGQGTRLTVV.

As DNA, the CDR3 is TGTGCCAGCAGCAAACAGGGAGGCCTCAATCAGCCCCAGCATTTT. It encodes CASSKQGGLNQPQHF. The chain couples TRBV12-3 or TRBV12-4 to TRBJ1-5; D is perhaps TRBD1 (6 bases). Trimming removed 6 bases from V and 3 bases from J, with 15 bases in between. CDR3 length: 15 residues.

Ten or more counts support this clonotype. The chain links TRBV7-6 to TRBJ1-4; D gene unclear. Per the germline V gene, CDR1 is SGHVS and CDR2 is FNYEAQ. V was cut by 5 bases and J by 7 bases, with 8 bases left in between. CDR3 length equals 12 residues. The CDR3 DNA sequence: TGTGCCAGCAGCAGATGGGGTGAAAAACTGTTTTTT. Its protein is CASSRWGEKLFF.

The chain uses TRBV5-1 and TRBJ2-5; a possible D gene is TRBD2 (6 bases). The CDR3 is made up of 15 amino acids. Looked up from germline, CDR1 is SGHRS and CDR2 is YFSETQ. The germline V and J ends were trimmed by 2 bases and 0 bases, with 11 bases remaining between them. The CDR3 DNA sequence: TGCGCCAGCAGCTTACTTCCGGGGGACCAAGAGACCCAGTACTTC. Its protein is CASSLLPGDQETQYF.

This clonotype was detected once. The gene calls are TRBV5-4 and TRBJ2-5; TRBD2 matches 8 bases. This CDR3 is 14 amino acids long. The germline CDR1 and CDR2 sequences are SGHNT and YYREEE (reference sequence). Trimming at V came to 4 bases and at J to 4 bases, leaving 6 bases not matched to a gene. CDR3 nucleotide sequence: TGTGCCAGCAGCCCTCTAGCGGGTCTAGAGACCCAGTACTTC. Its protein is CASSPLAGLETQYF.

This clonotype appeared a few times. The rearrangement joins TRBV5-1 to TRBJ1-1; 8 nucleotides align to TRBD1. Germline CDR1 reads SGHRS; CDR2 reads YFSETQ. The CDR3 runs 17 residues. With 1 base clipped from V and 4 bases from J, the junction kept 12 bases outside the gene matches. DNA for the CDR3: TGCGCCAGCAGCTTGACCTCCAGGACAGGGCTGGGCACTGAAGCTTTCTTT. This translates into CASSLTSRTGLGTEAFF.

This clonotype has just a few counts. The chain has TRBV6-2 or TRBV6-3 and TRBJ1-1; D call uncertain. The CDR3 has 13 amino acids. With 3 bases removed from V and 1 base from J, the gap between germline ends came to 6 bases. Germline CDR1 reads MNHEY; CDR2 reads SVGEGT. This CDR3 is CASSYLRNTEAFF. In nucleotides, the CDR3 is TGTGCCAGCAGTTATTTAAGGAACACTGAAGCTTTCTTT.

This clonotype was counted a few times. The V gene is TRBV6-6, the J gene TRBJ1-5; D possibly corresponds to TRBD1 (6 bases). Trimming removed 5 bases from V and 7 bases from J, with 6 bases in between. Germline V gene lookup returns CDR1 MNHNY and CDR2 SVGAGI (reference sequence). CDR3 size: 11 residues. The CDR3 spells CASSRGQPQHF. The CDR3 nucleotides are TGTGCCAGCAGTAGGGGGCAGCCCCAGCATTTT.